This is a list of T cell receptor beta chains from one sample in a study of T cells after yellow fever vaccination. TCRdb itself ran the 5' RACE reads through MiXCR, one entry per CDR3 protein. This table has around 610,000 distinct CDR3 sequences, roughly 13% appearing once. This specimen consisted of PBMCs, obtained on the day of the yellow fever booster vaccination. These receptors were obtained from a man under 40 who received the YFV17D yellow fever vaccine. CDR3s include the opening cysteine and the closing phenylalanine or tryptophan. The D gene is left open where the match is weak. Size values are once, few and many counts, or a class for expanded clones, and some rows have none.

TRBV13	NA	TRBJ2-1	NA	CASGDQLASNKQFF	TGTGCCAGCGGGGATCAACTAGCCAGCAATAAGCAGTTCTTC
TRBV9	TRBD2	TRBJ2-7	NA	CASSPGLATLYEQYF	TGTGCCAGCAGCCCGGGACTAGCGACCCTTTACGAGCAGTACTTC
TRBV7-2	NA	TRBJ2-5	few	CASSPQRQETQYF	TGTGCCAGCAGCCCCCAACGCCAAGAGACCCAGTACTTC
TRBV20-1	NA	TRBJ2-3	NA	CSARTSASWGDTQYF	TGCAGTGCTAGAACTTCGGCTAGCTGGGGAGATACGCAGTATTTT
TRBV12-3/TRBV12-4	NA	TRBJ2-1	few	CASSTRGISNEQFF	TGTGCCAGCAGTACAAGGGGCATTTCCAATGAGCAGTTCTTC
TRBV24-1	TRBD2	TRBJ2-1	many	CATSDQRESTYNEQFF	TGTGCCACCAGTGATCAGCGGGAGTCGACCTACAATGAGCAGTTCTTC
TRBV15	TRBD1	TRBJ1-2	few	CATSRAGTGPHGYTF	TGTGCCACCAGCAGGGCCGGGACAGGGCCCCATGGCTACACCTTC
TRBV5-5	NA	TRBJ2-1	NA	CASSSSERAYNEQFF	TGTGCCAGCAGCTCGTCGGAGCGGGCATACAATGAGCAGTTCTTC
TRBV14	NA	TRBJ2-1	NA	CASSYSSSVTF	TGTGCCAGCAGTTACTCCTCCTCAGTCACCTTC
TRBV7-9	NA	TRBJ1-1	many	CASSLHSGSNTEAFF	TGTGCCAGCAGCTTACATTCCGGTTCCAACACTGAAGCTTTCTTT
TRBV4-3	TRBD2	TRBJ2-5	NA	CASPHGREGQETQYF	TGCGCCAGCCCCCATGGGCGGGAGGGCCAAGAGACCCAGTACTTC
TRBV5-1	TRBD2	TRBJ2-2	NA	CASSLEVGRGTGELFF	TGCGCCAGCAGCTTGGAGGTCGGGAGGGGCACCGGGGAGCTGTTTTTT
TRBV7-2	NA	TRBJ2-2	few	CASSLIRVYATGELFF	TGTGCCAGCAGCTTAATCCGGGTGTACGCCACCGGGGAGCTGTTTTTT
TRBV7-9	TRBD2	TRBJ2-7	few	CASSPGGDYEQYF	TGTGCCAGCAGCCCTGGGGGGGACTACGAGCAGTACTTC
TRBV5-4	TRBD2	TRBJ2-3	few	CASSYLSGLAGGSTDTQYF	TGTGCCAGCAGCTACCTATCGGGACTAGCGGGAGGGAGCACAGATACGCAGTATTTT
TRBV11-3	NA	TRBJ2-7	few	CASSPRKDTYEQYF	TGTGCCAGCAGCCCCCGGAAAGACACCTACGAGCAGTACTTC
TRBV18	TRBD2	TRBJ2-7	NA	CASSPPSGSHEQYF	TGTGCCAGCTCACCACCTAGCGGGAGTCACGAGCAGTACTTC
TRBV5-6	NA	TRBJ2-3	NA	CASSFGGNRVRDTQYF	TGTGCCAGCAGCTTTGGCGGTAACAGGGTGAGAGATACGCAGTATTTT
TRBV5-1	NA	TRBJ1-2	many	CASSLTNGLIHGYTF	TGCGCCAGCAGCTTAACTAACGGGCTGATCCATGGCTACACCTTC
TRBV4-3	NA	TRBJ2-1	few	CASSRSRGYNEQFF	TGCGCCAGCAGCCGCTCCCGGGGATACAATGAGCAGTTCTTC
TRBV9	NA	TRBJ2-5	many	CASSRDGGTQYF	TGTGCCAGCAGCCGGGACGGGGGGACCCAGTACTTC
TRBV2	TRBD1	TRBJ2-7	NA	CASSVLQGVVEQYF	TGTGCCAGCAGTGTCTTACAGGGGGTAGTAGAGCAGTACTTC
TRBV19	NA	TRBJ2-3	few	CASSTGVGTGSDTQYF	TGTGCCAGTAGTACTGGAGTGGGCACGGGGTCAGATACGCAGTATTTT
TRBV20-1	NA	TRBJ2-1	NA	CSATGSPGQFF	TGCAGTGCTACAGGCTCACCGGGGCAGTTCTTC
TRBV12-3/TRBV12-4	NA	TRBJ2-7	few	CASGSSHEQYF	TGTGCCAGCGGGAGTTCCCACGAGCAGTACTTC
TRBV6-4	TRBD2	TRBJ2-3	few	CASSDGSGGRRDTQYF	TGTGCCAGCAGTGACGGCTCTGGCGGGAGGAGAGATACGCAGTATTTT
TRBV21-1	NA	TRBJ1-2	NA	CASREDGYTF	TGTGCCAGCAGGGAAGATGGCTACACCTTC
TRBV3-1	NA	TRBJ2-7	NA	CASSPRTSYEQYF	TGTGCCAGCAGCCCACGGACCTCCTACGAGCAGTACTTC
TRBV13	TRBD1	TRBJ2-7	few	CASSSSGTGPFYEQYF	TGTGCCAGCAGCTCCTCCGGGACAGGCCCATTCTACGAGCAGTACTTC
TRBV5-6	NA	TRBJ1-1	few	CASSPRGVTEAFF	TGTGCCAGCAGCCCGAGAGGGGTTACTGAAGCTTTCTTT
TRBV6-1	TRBD1	TRBJ1-2	NA	CASSPTRQGRGYTF	TGTGCCAGCAGCCCTACCCGACAGGGGAGAGGCTACACCTTC
TRBV20-1	TRBD1	TRBJ2-7	NA	CSASRTGLGNEQYF	TGCAGTGCTAGTAGGACAGGGCTCGGGAACGAGCAGTACTTC
TRBV20-1	NA	TRBJ2-1	NA	CSARNSGRSNNEQFF	TGCAGTGCTAGAAATAGCGGCCGTTCAAACAATGAGCAGTTCTTC
TRBV7-2	TRBD2	TRBJ2-1	NA	CASSLVTSGSSNEQFF	TGTGCCAGCAGCTTAGTGACTAGCGGAAGCAGCAATGAGCAGTTCTTC
TRBV21-1	NA	TRBJ2-1	few	CASSNRDPWSSYNEQFF	TGTGCCAGCAGCAACCGGGACCCCTGGAGCTCCTACAATGAGCAGTTCTTC
TRBV7-9	NA	TRBJ2-5	few	CASSLSSGSQETQYF	TGTGCCAGCAGCTTATCAAGCGGATCCCAAGAGACCCAGTACTTC
TRBV18	NA	TRBJ2-3	few	CASSPPTTSTDTQYF	TGTGCCAGCTCACCACCGACTACCAGCACAGATACGCAGTATTTT
TRBV25-1	NA	TRBJ1-1	NA	CASSESGVYGDTEAFF	TGTGCCAGCAGTGAATCTGGTGTGTACGGGGACACTGAAGCTTTCTTT
TRBV18	NA	TRBJ2-3	few	CASSPPGATDTQYF	TGTGCCAGCTCACCACCCGGTGCGACAGATACGCAGTATTTT
TRBV7-9	TRBD2	TRBJ2-7	few	CASSSLATQPLPYEQYF	TGTGCCAGCAGCTCACTAGCGACCCAGCCTCTACCCTACGAGCAGTACTTC
TRBV9	NA	TRBJ2-1	NA	CASSVGRLVRNEQFF	TGTGCCAGCAGCGTAGGAAGGCTAGTACGCAATGAGCAGTTCTTC
TRBV6-5	NA	TRBJ2-2	NA	CASSLAIPGELFF	TGTGCCAGCAGTTTAGCCATCCCCGGGGAGCTGTTTTTT
TRBV2	NA	TRBJ2-1	few	CASSEIPGLSRYNEQFF	TGTGCCAGCAGTGAAATACCGGGACTCTCGAGATACAATGAGCAGTTCTTC
TRBV5-6	NA	TRBJ2-3	NA	CASSLAPADTQYF	TGTGCCAGCAGCTTGGCACCAGCAGATACGCAGTATTTT
TRBV19	NA	TRBJ2-3	NA	CASTSLDRTDTQYF	TGTGCCAGTACGTCACTAGACCGCACAGATACGCAGTATTTT
TRBV6-2/TRBV6-3	TRBD2	TRBJ2-7	many	CASTILAGGLHEQYF	TGTGCCAGCACTATCCTAGCGGGAGGTCTCCACGAGCAGTACTTC
TRBV20-1	TRBD2	TRBJ2-3	few	CSAIGLAGATDTQYF	TGCAGTGCAATCGGACTAGCGGGGGCCACAGATACGCAGTATTTT
TRBV19	TRBD2	TRBJ2-5	few	CASSFSPGLADRTSETQYF	TGTGCCAGTAGCTTCAGCCCGGGACTAGCGGATAGGACGTCGGAGACCCAGTACTTC
TRBV6-1	TRBD2	TRBJ2-1	few	CASNPGLAGGYNEQFF	TGTGCCAGCAACCCGGGACTAGCGGGAGGCTACAATGAGCAGTTCTTC
TRBV6-5	NA	TRBJ2-1	few	CASSLGATSYNEQFF	TGTGCCAGCAGTTTAGGAGCGACTTCCTACAATGAGCAGTTCTTC
TRBV5-4	NA	TRBJ2-1	few	CASSYGSRGEQFF	TGTGCCAGCAGTTACGGGTCGCGGGGTGAGCAGTTCTTC
TRBV29-1	NA	TRBJ1-1	NA	CSVDPPGRKSAFF	TGCAGCGTTGACCCCCCCGGGCGGAAATCGGCTTTCTTT
TRBV12-3/TRBV12-4	TRBD2	TRBJ2-7	NA	CASSLAPPWRDYYEQYF	TGTGCCAGCAGTTTAGCGCCCCCGTGGAGGGACTACTACGAGCAGTACTTC